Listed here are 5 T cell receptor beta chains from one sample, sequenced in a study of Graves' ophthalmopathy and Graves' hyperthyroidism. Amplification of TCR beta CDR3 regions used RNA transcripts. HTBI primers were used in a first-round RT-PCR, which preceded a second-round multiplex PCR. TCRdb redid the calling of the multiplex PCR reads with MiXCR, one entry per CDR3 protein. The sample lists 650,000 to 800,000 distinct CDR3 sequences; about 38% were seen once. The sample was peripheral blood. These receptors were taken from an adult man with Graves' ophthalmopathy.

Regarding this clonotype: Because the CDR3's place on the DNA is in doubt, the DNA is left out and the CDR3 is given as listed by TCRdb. The CDR3 is CASSAPLGSSGSCFF. This chain connects TRBV25-1 to TRBJ2-2; the table's D call of TRBD1 was not tested on the DNA. Germline V gene sequence: CDR1 MGHDK, CDR2 SYGVNS. A total of 15 residues make up the CDR3, ends included.

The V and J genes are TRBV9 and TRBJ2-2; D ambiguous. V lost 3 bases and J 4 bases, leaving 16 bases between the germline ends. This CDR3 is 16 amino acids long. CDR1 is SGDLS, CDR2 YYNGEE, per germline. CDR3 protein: CASSGPSGSSTGELFF. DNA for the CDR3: TGTGCCAGCAGCGGCCCCTCGGGTAGCTCCACCGGGGAGCTGTTTTTT.

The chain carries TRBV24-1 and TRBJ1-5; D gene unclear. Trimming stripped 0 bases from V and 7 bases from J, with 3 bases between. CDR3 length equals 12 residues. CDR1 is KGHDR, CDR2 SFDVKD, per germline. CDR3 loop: CATSDLRQPQHF. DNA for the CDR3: TGTGCCACCAGTGATTTGCGGCAGCCCCAGCATTTT.

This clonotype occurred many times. The DNA of the CDR3 is TGTGCCAGCAGCTCGGGCCGCGTCCCAGGTTCGCCCCAGCATTTT. Protein: CASSSGRVPGSPQHF. This chain links TRBV7-8 with TRBJ1-5; D is undetermined. CDR3 length: 15 residues. The ends were cut back, 4 bases at V and 9 bases at J, with 19 bases in the middle. Germline loops: CDR1 SGHVS, CDR2 FQNEAQ.

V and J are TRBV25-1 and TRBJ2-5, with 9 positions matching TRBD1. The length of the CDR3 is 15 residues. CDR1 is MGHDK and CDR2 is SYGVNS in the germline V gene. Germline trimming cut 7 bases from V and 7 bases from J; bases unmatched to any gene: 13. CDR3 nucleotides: TGTGCCAGCACACCTAATACAGGGGGCGCGGGGACCCAGTACTTC. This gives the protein CASTPNTGGAGTQYF.